Ten or more counts support the clone carrying this T cell receptor (beta chain). As yet, its antigen is unknown. The template was RNA from unsorted bulk tissue. Distant lung tissue was collected more than 3 cm away from the tumor edge. This CDR3 is built from 12 residues. Trimming left V 3 bases short and J 4 bases short, with 6 bases between. The V gene's germline CDR1 is GTSNPN and CDR2 SVGIG (reference sequence). The sample comes from a study of tumor and adjacent non-tumor tissue in lung cancer. On the study more broadly: The cohort had about 12 adenocarcinoma, a couple of squamous cell and 1 small cell patients. The patients, roughly 10 men and a handful of women, were roughly 30 to 76 with stage I to III disease. Study results and limitations: Top 100 clones took a larger repertoire share in normal lung. Significantly higher TCR diversity was found in tumor than normal lung.

Three rounds of nested PCR, following a modified ARM-PCR protocol, produced the TCRbeta library. Each CDR3 protein is one row after TCRdb ran MiXCR on the multiplex PCR reads. Found here are about 100,000 distinct CDR3 sequences, about 60% of them singletons; the top ten hold 15% to 20%. The sequence was collected from a man in his thirties or forties with non-small cell lung cancer. J is TRBJ1-4 and V is TRBV30; unclear D gene. Sequencing input: distant non-tumor lung tissue. CDR3 region: CAWRSINEKLFF. The CDR3 DNA reads TGTGCCTGGAGAAGTATTAATGAAAAACTGTTTTTT.